This T cell receptor beta chain is from a study of OX40 agonist ivuxolimab in advanced cancers. Across the whole study: Recorded diagnoses for dose-escalation patients were hepatocellular carcinoma, melanoma, renal cell or head and neck cancer. Partial response was recorded in three patients: one hepatocellular carcinoma and two cutaneous melanoma cases.

Some clones are missing from TCRdb's copy, which holds only in-frame ones; the method was immunoSEQ multiplex PCR. The table lists more than 80,000 clones, roughly 89% of them singletons. Study-wide results and limits: The study observed clonal expansion of CD4+ and CD8+ blood T cells by week 6 at 0.1 to 3.0 mg/kg.

On this clone: Its antigen is unknown.

Per the germline V gene, CDR1 is MNHEY and CDR2 is SVGAGI. The CDR3 contains 13 residues. V lost 4 bases, J lost 3 bases, and 9 bases lay in between. Here the sequenced sample was CD4+ or CD8+ T cells sorted from blood, taken in a trial of the OX40 agonist ivuxolimab. This TCR was recovered from an adult with an advanced solid tumor such as melanoma, head and neck, liver or kidney cancer. The chain combines TRBV6-5 with TRBJ2-5; D gene ambiguous. The CDR3 DNA reads TGTGCCAGCAGTTCCTACTCGAAAGAGACCCAGTACTTC. Its translation: CASSSYSKETQYF.